The 10 T cell receptor beta chains below come from one sample, sequenced in a study of CD8+CD57+ T cells in acquired aplastic anemia. The template for TCR beta VDJ and CDR3 sequence profiling was genomic DNA. One entry per CDR3 protein results from TCRdb running MiXCR on the reads. The table lists around 190,000 distinct CDR3 sequences, around 59% of them singletons, with approximately 15% in the top ten. The sequenced sample consisted of sorted CD4+, CD8+, or CD8+CD57+ T cells (not recorded which) from PBMCs. The receptors come from a human donor in good health, serving as a control.

This clonotype was found many times. The chain uses TRBV9 and TRBJ2-3; the match to TRBD2 covers 10 bases. V shed 0 bases and J 8 bases; nucleotides not matched to a gene: 12. This CDR3 is 17 amino acids long. CDR1 is SGDLS, CDR2 YYNGEE, per germline. The DNA of the CDR3 is TGTGCCAGCAGCGTAGCCCCTCCTAGCGGGGGCTCTACTACGCAGTATTTT. Its protein is CASSVAPPSGGSTTQYF.

Worth noting for this clonotype: The junction and the germline gene differ at one end; a read error may be behind it. The chain is built from TRBV29-1 and TRBJ2-6, with TRBD1 matching over 7 bases. CDR1 and CDR2 from the germline V gene are SQVTM and ANQGSEA. The CDR3 contains 13 residues. The DNA for the CDR3 is TGCAGCGTCGAATCGGGTTTAGGGGGCGCCCTGACCTTC. This translates into CSVESGLGGALTF.

The rearrangement joins TRBV24-1 to TRBJ1-2; D is undetermined. The CDR3 is 10 amino acids. Germline V gene sequence: CDR1 KGHDR, CDR2 SFDVKD. Trimming pared 6 bases from V and 5 bases from J, leaving 3 bases between. The chain's CDR3 is CATSRYGYTF. The CDR3 nucleotides read TGTGCCACCAGTCGGTATGGCTACACCTTC.

This rearrangement joins TRBV20-1 to TRBJ1-2; the D gene is possibly TRBD1 (6 bases). The CDR3 is 15 amino acids. Germline V gene lookup returns CDR1 DFQATT and CDR2 SNEGSKA (reference sequence). V lost 3 bases and J 5 bases, leaving 19 bases between the germline ends. DNA of the CDR3: TGCAGTGCTAGCGCGAGGGGGGTGCTCGATTATGGCTACACCTTC. Encoded protein: CSASARGVLDYGYTF.

This clonotype was recorded many times. The J gene is TRBJ1-1, the V gene TRBV12-3 or TRBV12-4, with 9 bases fitting TRBD1. The CDR3 is 14 amino acids. Trimming took 5 bases from V and 5 from J; bases not matched to a gene: 6. The CDR3 nucleotides read TGTGCCAGCAGTGACGGACAGGGGTGGACTGAAGCTTTCTTT. It encodes CASSDGQGWTEAFF.

The chain carries TRBV20-1 and TRBJ2-7; 8 nucleotides align to TRBD2. Germline V gene sequence: CDR1 DFQATT, CDR2 SNEGSKA (reference sequence). CDR3 size: 15 residues. V dropped 3 bases and J dropped 3; count of bases not matched to a gene: 10. This chain's CDR3 is CSARPLGSGSYEQYF. The CDR3 bases are TGCAGTGCTAGGCCCCTCGGGAGCGGGAGCTACGAGCAGTACTTC.

The V and J genes are TRBV29-1 and TRBJ2-1, with D unclear. Per the germline V gene, CDR1 is SQVTM and CDR2 is ANQGSEA. CDR3 length: 13 amino acids. V lost 5 bases to trimming and J lost 2 bases, with 10 bases between them. CDR3 loop: CSVPLLTYNEQFF. CDR3 in DNA: TGCAGCGTTCCCCTACTCACCTACAATGAGCAGTTCTTC.

The chain is built from TRBV6-4 and TRBJ2-7, with a tentative D call TRBD2 (6 bases). The CDR3 contains 13 residues. V was shortened by 6 bases and J by 3 bases, with 12 bases between the two germline ends. The V gene's germline CDR1 is MRHNA and CDR2 SNTAGT. CDR3 nucleotide sequence: TGTGCCAGCAGACATCCCGGGGGCTACGAGCAGTACTTC. Encoded protein: CASRHPGGYEQYF.

V is TRBV28 and J is TRBJ1-2; TRBD1 is a possible D gene (6 bases). V was pared by 5 bases and J by 4 bases, with 14 bases between. The V gene's germline CDR1 is MDHEN and CDR2 SYDVKM. This CDR3 spans 14 amino acids. The CDR3 region is CASSPRQVVYGYTF. The CDR3 coding sequence is TGTGCCAGCAGTCCTAGACAGGTAGTCTATGGCTACACCTTC.

Ten or more counts support this clonotype. The V call is TRBV24-1, the J call TRBJ1-2; 7 bases agree with TRBD1. CDR3 length equals 13 residues. V was clipped by 3 bases and J by 5 bases; unmatched bases: 2. Germline-derived CDR1 and CDR2 are KGHDR and SFDVKD. The CDR3 DNA reads as TGTGCCACCAGTGATCGACAGGGTTATGGCTACACCTTC. It encodes CATSDRQGYGYTF.